Listed here is a single T cell receptor beta chain. The data were obtained in a study of blood T cell repertoires in COVID-19. Turning to the study itself: Samples taken during acute and convalescent COVID-19 were collected in the United States, Italy and Spain. PBMCs, B-cell-depleted T cells, or T cells provided the cDNA or gDNA that made up the material.

Using immunoSEQ multiplex PCR, the repertoire was profiled, and TCRdb retains in-frame clones only, with some absent. Of 210,000 or so clones detected, 86% appear once; the ten largest clones hold roughly 4.5%. Germline CDR1 reads SEHNR; CDR2 reads FQNEAQ (reference sequence). V gave up 3 bases and J gave up 7 bases, with 13 bases separating them. The CDR3 runs 14 residues. This clonotype originated in a man in his fifties with acute or convalescent COVID-19. The sample taken for sequencing was peripheral blood. The genes are TRBV7-9 and TRBJ1-5, with unresolved D. The CDR3 loop reads CASSFGLSGQPQHF. The CDR3 nucleotides read TGTGCCAGCAGCTTCGGACTCTCAGGCCAGCCCCAGCATTTT.